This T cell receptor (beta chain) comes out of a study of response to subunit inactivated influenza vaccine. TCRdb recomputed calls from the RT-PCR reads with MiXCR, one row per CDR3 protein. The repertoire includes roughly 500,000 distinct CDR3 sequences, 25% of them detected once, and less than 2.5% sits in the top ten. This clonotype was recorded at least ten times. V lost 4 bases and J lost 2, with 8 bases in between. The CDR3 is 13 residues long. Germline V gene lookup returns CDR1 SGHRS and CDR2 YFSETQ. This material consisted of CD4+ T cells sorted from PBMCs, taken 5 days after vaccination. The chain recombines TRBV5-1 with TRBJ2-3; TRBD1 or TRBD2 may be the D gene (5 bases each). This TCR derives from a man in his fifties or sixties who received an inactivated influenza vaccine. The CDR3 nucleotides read TGCGCCAGCAGCCGGGGCTTCACAGATACGCAGTATTTT. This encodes CASSRGFTDTQYF.